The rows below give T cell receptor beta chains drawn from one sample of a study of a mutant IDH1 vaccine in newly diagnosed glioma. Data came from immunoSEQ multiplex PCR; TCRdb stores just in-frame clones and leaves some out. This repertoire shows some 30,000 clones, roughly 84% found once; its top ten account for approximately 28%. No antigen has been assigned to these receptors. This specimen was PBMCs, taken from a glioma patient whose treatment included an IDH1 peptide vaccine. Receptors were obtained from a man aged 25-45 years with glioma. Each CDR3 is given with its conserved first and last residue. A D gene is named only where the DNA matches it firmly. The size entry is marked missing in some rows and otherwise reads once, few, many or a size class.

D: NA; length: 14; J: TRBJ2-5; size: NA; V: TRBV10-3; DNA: TGTGCCATCAGTGAAGGAGGGAATGGGGAGACCCAGTACTTC; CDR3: CAISEGGNGETQYF
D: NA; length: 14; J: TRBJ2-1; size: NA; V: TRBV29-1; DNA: TGCAGCGTTGAATCCCTTGGCATTTACGATGAGCAGTTCTTC; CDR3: CSVESLGIYDEQFF
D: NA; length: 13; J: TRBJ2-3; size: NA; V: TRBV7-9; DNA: TGTGCCAGCAGCATCAATACAGAAGGTACGCAGTATTTT; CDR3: CASSINTEGTQYF
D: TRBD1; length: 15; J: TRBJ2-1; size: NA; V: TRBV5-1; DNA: TGCGCCAGCAGCGTGACAGGGTTCTCCTACAATGAGCAGTTCTTC; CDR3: CASSVTGFSYNEQFF
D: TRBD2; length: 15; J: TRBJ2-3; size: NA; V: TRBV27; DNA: TGTGCCAGCAGCTTCAGCGGGAGCCCCACAGATACGCAGTATTTT; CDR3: CASSFSGSPTDTQYF
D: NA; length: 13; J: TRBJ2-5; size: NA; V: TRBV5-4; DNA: TGTGCCAGCAGCCGGGACAACCAAGAGACCCAGTACTTC; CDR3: CASSRDNQETQYF
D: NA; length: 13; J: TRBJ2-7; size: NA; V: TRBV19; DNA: TGTGCCAGTAGTATTACAGGGAAATACGAGCAGTACTTC; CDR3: CASSITGKYEQYF
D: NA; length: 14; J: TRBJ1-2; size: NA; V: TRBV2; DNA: TGTGCCAGCAGTGGAACAGGGCTAGACTATGGCTACACCTTC; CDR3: CASSGTGLDYGYTF
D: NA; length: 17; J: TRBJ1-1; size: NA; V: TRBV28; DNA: TGTGCCAGCAGTTCTCCTTCCGGCAGGGGCCCCTACACTGAAGCTTTCTTT; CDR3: CASSSPSGRGPYTEAFF
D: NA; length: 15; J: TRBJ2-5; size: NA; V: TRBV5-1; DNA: TGCGCCAGCAGCTTGGCACCCAGTTACCAAGAGACCCAGTACTTC; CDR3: CASSLAPSYQETQYF
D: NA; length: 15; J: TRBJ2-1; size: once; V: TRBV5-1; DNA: TGCGCCAGCGGGTTTTCCCTTGACCGCGCTGATGAGCAGTTCTTC; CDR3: CASGFSLDRADEQFF
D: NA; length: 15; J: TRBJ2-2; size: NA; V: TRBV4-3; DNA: TGCGCCAGCAGCCAAGGGGTTTCGAACACCGGGGAGCTGTTTTTT; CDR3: CASSQGVSNTGELFF
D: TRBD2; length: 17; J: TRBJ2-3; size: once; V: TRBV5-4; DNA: TGTGCCAGCAGCCCCCATCCCTCGCGGGGGGGCACAGATACGCAGTATTTT; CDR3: CASSPHPSRGGTDTQYF
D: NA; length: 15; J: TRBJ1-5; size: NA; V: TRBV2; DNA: TGTGCCAGCAGTGACTTAGCGGAGACGGCTCACCCCCAGCATTTT; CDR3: CASSDLAETAHPQHF
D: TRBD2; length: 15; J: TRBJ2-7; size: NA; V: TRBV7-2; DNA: TGTGCCAGCAGCTCCGTAGCACTAGCGGGAGGTGAGCAGTACTTC; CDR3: CASSSVALAGGEQYF
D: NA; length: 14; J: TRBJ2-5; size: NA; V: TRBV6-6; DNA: TGTGCCAGCAGTTACGGCCTAGCCGCTGAGACCCAGTACTTC; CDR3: CASSYGLAAETQYF
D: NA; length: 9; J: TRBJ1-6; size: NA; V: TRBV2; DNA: TGTGCCAGCTCCTCACCCCTCCACTTT; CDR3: CASSSPLHF
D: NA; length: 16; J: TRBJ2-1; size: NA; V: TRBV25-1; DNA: TGTGCCAGCAGTGAAGATAGCGGTGACTCCTACAATGAGCAGTTCTTC; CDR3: CASSEDSGDSYNEQFF
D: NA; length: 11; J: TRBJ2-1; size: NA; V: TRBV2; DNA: TGTGCCAGCAGTGATAACAATGAGCAGTTCTTC; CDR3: CASSDNNEQFF
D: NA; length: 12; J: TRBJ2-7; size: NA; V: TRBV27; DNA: TGTGCCAGCAGTCCCCAGGGAACCGAGCAGTACTTC; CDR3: CASSPQGTEQYF
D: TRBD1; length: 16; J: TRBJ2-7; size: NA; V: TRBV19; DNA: TGTGCCAGTAGTATAGACGGACAGGGGTTCGACTACGAGCAGTACTTC; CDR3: CASSIDGQGFDYEQYF
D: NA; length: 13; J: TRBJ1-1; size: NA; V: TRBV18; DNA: TGTGCCAGCTCACCTCAAGGTGCCACTGAAGCTTTCTTT; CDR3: CASSPQGATEAFF
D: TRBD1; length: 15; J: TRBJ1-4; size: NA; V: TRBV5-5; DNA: TGTGCCAGCAGTCTAGCCGGGACAGGGAGTGAAAAACTGTTTTTT; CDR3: CASSLAGTGSEKLFF
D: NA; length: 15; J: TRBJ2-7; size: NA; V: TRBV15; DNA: TGTGCCACCAGCAGAGATCGTTCCCAGGGTTCCGAGCAGTACTTC; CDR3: CATSRDRSQGSEQYF
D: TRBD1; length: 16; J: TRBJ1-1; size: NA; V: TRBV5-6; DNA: TGTGCCAGCAGCCCCCAGTTTGGGACAGGGCTCACTGAAGCTTTCTTT; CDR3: CASSPQFGTGLTEAFF
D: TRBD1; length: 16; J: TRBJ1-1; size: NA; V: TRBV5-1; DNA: TGCGCCAGCAGCTCCTCTGTTCAGGGACAGGGAACTGAAGCTTTCTTT; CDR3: CASSSSVQGQGTEAFF
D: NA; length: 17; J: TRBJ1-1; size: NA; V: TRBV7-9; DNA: TGTGCCAGCAGCTCCTTAATCCCGCACGGGGCGTGGACTGAAGCTTTCTTT; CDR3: CASSSLIPHGAWTEAFF
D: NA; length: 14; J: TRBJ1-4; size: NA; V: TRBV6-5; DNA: TGTGCCAGCAGTTTTAAAGGGGGGGGCGAAAAACTGTTTTTT; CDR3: CASSFKGGGEKLFF
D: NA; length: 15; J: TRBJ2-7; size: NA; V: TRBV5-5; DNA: TGTGCCAGCAGCTTGGGTGCCGGGGGCGGCTACGAGCAGTACTTC; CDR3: CASSLGAGGGYEQYF
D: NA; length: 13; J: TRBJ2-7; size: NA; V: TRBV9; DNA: TGTGCCAGCAGCGTAGCCGGTTCCGCATTTCCCTCCTTC; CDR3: CASSVAGSAFPSF
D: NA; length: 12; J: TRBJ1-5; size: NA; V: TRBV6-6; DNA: TGTGCCAGCAGCCCCCCCAATCAGCCCCAGCATTTT; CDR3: CASSPPNQPQHF
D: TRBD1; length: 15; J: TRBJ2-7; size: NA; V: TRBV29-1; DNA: TGCAGCGTTATCCAAGGGACAGGGAACCCCTACGAGCAGTACTTC; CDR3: CSVIQGTGNPYEQYF
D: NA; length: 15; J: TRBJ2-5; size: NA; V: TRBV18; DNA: TGTGCCAGCTCACCACGAGAAGCCCTCCCAGAGACCCAGTACTTC; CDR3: CASSPREALPETQYF
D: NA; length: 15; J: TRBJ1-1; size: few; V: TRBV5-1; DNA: TGCGCCAGCAGCTTGGGCACGGGGGGGAGGACTGAAGCTTTCTTT; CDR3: CASSLGTGGRTEAFF
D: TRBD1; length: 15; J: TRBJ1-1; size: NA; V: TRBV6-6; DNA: TGTGCCAGCAGTTACCCACCTACAGGGGGGACTGAAGCTTTCTTT; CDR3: CASSYPPTGGTEAFF
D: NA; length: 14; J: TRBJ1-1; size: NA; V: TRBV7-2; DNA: TGTGCCAGCAGCTTACCGGGATTGGACACTGAAGCTTTCTTT; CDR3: CASSLPGLDTEAFF
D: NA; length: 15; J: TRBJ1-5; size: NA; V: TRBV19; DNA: TGTGCCAGTACCGTGGGGGTAGCTGGCAATCAGCCCCAGCATTTT; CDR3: CASTVGVAGNQPQHF
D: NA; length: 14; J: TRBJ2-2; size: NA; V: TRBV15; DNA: TGTGCCACCAGCAAGGGGGTGAACACCGGGGAGCTGTTTTTT; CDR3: CATSKGVNTGELFF
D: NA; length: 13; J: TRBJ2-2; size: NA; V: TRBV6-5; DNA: TGTGCCAGCAGGAACCTAGGAGGCGGGGAGCTGTTTTTT; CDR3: CASRNLGGGELFF
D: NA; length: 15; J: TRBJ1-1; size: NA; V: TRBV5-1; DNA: TGCGCCAGCAGCTTGATGAGTACTAGGAATACTGAAGCTTTCTTT; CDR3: CASSLMSTRNTEAFF
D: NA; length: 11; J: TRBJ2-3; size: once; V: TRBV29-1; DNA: TGCAGCGTGAGACAGACGGATACGCAGTATTTT; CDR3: CSVRQTDTQYF
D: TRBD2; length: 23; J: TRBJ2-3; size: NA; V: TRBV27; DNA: TGTGCCAGCAGGAAGGGACTAGCGGGAGGGCGACTAGCCTACAGGACTAGCACAGATACGCAGTATTTT; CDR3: CASRKGLAGGRLAYRTSTDTQYF
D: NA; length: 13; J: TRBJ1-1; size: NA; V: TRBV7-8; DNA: TGTGCCAGCAGCCTGACAGCGAACACTGAAGCTTTCTTT; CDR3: CASSLTANTEAFF
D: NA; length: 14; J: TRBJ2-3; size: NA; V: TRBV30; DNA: TGTGCCTGGAGTGTAACCTCTTCGGGAGATACGCAGTATTTT; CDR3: CAWSVTSSGDTQYF
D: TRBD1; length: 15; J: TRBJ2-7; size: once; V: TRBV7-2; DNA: TGTGCCAGCAGCCCTAAGAGGGACAGAGCCTACGAGCAGTACTTC; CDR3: CASSPKRDRAYEQYF
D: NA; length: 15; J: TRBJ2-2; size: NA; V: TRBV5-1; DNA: TGCGCCAGCAGCTTGGAAGCCAGAGACTCCGGGGAGCTGTTTTTT; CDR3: CASSLEARDSGELFF
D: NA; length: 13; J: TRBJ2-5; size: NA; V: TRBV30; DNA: TGTGCCTGGAGTGAGCGGTCGGGTGAGACCCAGTACTTC; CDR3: CAWSERSGETQYF
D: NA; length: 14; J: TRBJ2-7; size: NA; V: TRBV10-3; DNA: TGTGCCATCAGTGACAGGAACTACTCCTACGAGCAGTACTTC; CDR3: CAISDRNYSYEQYF
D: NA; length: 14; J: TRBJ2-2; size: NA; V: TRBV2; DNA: TGTGCCAGCAGTGAAGGTATAGAGACCGGGGAGCTGTTTTTT; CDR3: CASSEGIETGELFF
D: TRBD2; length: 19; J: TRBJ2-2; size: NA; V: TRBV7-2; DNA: TGTGCCAGCAGCTTAGCTAGGGGAATAGCGGGGCCTAACACCGGGGAGCTGTTTTTT; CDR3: CASSLARGIAGPNTGELFF
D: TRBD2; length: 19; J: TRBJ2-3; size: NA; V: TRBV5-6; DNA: TGTGCCAGCAGCTTGGCTTTAGGACTAGCGGGGGGTAACACAGATACGCAGTATTTT; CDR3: CASSLALGLAGGNTDTQYF
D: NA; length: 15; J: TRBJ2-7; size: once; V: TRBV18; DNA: TGTGCCAGCTCACCGGGAGGTTCGACGGACTACGAGCAGTACTTC; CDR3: CASSPGGSTDYEQYF
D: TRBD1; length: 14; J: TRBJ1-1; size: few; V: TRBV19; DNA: TGTGCCAGTAGCGGACAGGGGATAAACACTGAAGCTTTCTTT; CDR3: CASSGQGINTEAFF
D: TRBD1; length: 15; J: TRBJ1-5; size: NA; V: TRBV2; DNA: TGTGCCAGCAGTGTGGAGACAGGGTTTGGTCAGCCCCAGCATTTT; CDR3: CASSVETGFGQPQHF
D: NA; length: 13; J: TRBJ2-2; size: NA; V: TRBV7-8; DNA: TGTGCCAGCAGCGTAGAGCGTACCGGGGAGCTGTTTTTT; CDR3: CASSVERTGELFF